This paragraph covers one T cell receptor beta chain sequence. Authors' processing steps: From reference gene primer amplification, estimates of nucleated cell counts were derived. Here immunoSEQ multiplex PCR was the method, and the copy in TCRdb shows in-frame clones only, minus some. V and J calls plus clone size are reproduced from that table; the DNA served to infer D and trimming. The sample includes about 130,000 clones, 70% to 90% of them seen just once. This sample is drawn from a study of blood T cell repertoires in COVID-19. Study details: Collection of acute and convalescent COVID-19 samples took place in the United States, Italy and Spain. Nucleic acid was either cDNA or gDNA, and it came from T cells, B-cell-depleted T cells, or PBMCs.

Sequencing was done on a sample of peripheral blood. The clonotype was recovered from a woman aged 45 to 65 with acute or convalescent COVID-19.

For the CDR3, the DNA is TGCGCCAGCAGCCAAGATATGAACACTGAAGCTTTCTTT. Translated: CASSQDMNTEAFF. This chain links TRBV4-1 with TRBJ1-1; D remains ambiguous. Trimming took 0 bases from V and 0 from J, leaving 2 bases between them. Germline V gene data show CDR1 as MGHRA and CDR2 as YSYEKL. The CDR3 sequence is 13 residues long.